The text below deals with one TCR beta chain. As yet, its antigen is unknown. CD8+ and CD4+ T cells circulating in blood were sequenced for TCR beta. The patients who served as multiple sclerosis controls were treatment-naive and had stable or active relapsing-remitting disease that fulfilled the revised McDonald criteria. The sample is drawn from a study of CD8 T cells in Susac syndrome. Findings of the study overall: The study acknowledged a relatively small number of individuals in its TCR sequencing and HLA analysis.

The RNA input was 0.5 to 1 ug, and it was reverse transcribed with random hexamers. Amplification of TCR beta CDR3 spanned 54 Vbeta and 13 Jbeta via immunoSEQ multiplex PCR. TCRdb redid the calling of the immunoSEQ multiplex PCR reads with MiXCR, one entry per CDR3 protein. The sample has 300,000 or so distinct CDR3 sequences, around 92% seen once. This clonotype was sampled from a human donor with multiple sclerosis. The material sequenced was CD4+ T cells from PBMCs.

CDR3 protein: CASSRTGRGSPLHF. CDR3 sequence (DNA): TGTGCCAGCAGTCGGACAGGAAGAGGTTCACCCCTCCACTTT. V is TRBV12-3 or TRBV12-4 and J is TRBJ1-6, with TRBD1 identical over 7 bases. The CDR3 is 14 residues long. Trimming removed 5 bases from V and 9 bases from J; junction bases left unmatched: 7.